A selection of T cell receptor beta chains follows, all from one sample in a study of quantifying T cell responses using KT2 cells. TCRdb fed the UMI-ligation and nested PCR reads into MiXCR, producing one record per CDR3 protein. The repertoire holds around 44,000 distinct CDR3 sequences, with around 15% as singletons. The sequenced sample was PBMCs spiked with cells of the T cell clone KT2. The receptor source for this set is a human donor. Both conserved end residues are part of each CDR3. The D gene is left open where the match is weak. A row's size may be missing; if present it is once, few, many or a size class.

CDR3 DNA	CDR3 protein	clone size	V gene	J gene	D gene
TGCAGCGTTGAAGGGCGACAGGGGAACGCTGAAGCTTTCTTT	CSVEGRQGNAEAFF	few	TRBV29-1	TRBJ1-1	TRBD1
TGTGCCAGCAGTCAACAGGGGATCTACGAGCAGTACTTC	CASSQQGIYEQYF	many	TRBV27	TRBJ2-7	TRBD1
TGCAGTGCCGCTAGCGGGACCACAGATACGCAGTATTTT	CSAASGTTDTQYF	-	TRBV20-1	TRBJ2-3	TRBD2
TGCAGTGCTACACCGGCGGGGGCGTTCACTGAAGCTTTCTTT	CSATPAGAFTEAFF	-	TRBV20-1	TRBJ1-1	-
TGCAGTTCTATGGGGGGTTCGAACACTGAAGCTTTCTTT	CSSMGGSNTEAFF	-	TRBV20-1	TRBJ1-1	-
TGCGCCAGCAGCCAGGACCCGGGATATCAGTGGCAGTTCTTC	CASSQDPGYQWQFF	many	TRBV5-1	TRBJ2-1	-
TGCGCCAGCAGCCACACCACACAGGGGGCTCGGGGCAATCAGCCCCAGCATTTT	CASSHTTQGARGNQPQHF	-	TRBV4-1	TRBJ1-5	TRBD1
TGCGCCAGCAGCCATGACCGCGGACAGGGGTACAATGAGCAGTTCTTC	CASSHDRGQGYNEQFF	few	TRBV4-3	TRBJ2-1	TRBD1
TGCAGCGTCCTACTGAACACTGAAGCTTTCTTT	CSVLLNTEAFF	few	TRBV29-1	TRBJ1-1	-
TGCAGTGCTATCCAAACAGGGTTAGGGACAGATACGCAGTATTTT	CSAIQTGLGTDTQYF	few	TRBV20-1	TRBJ2-3	-
TGTGCCAGCATGGGGACAGGGGGCGGCGAGACCCAGTACTTC	CASMGTGGGETQYF	-	TRBV12-3/TRBV12-4	TRBJ2-5	TRBD1
TGTGCCACCTCTTCGGGACAGATAACAGATACGCAGTATTTT	CATSSGQITDTQYF	-	TRBV15	TRBJ2-3	TRBD1
TGTGCCAGCAGTTTCAGGGGGAGCGCTGAAGCTTTCTTT	CASSFRGSAEAFF	once	TRBV12-3/TRBV12-4	TRBJ1-1	TRBD1
TGTGCCAGCAGACATAGACTAGCGGGAGAGTGGACCGGGGAGCTGTTTTTT	CASRHRLAGEWTGELFF	many	TRBV6-1	TRBJ2-2	TRBD2
TGCAGTGCTAAGGGGACAGGGGGCAACACCGGGGAGCTGTTTTTT	CSAKGTGGNTGELFF	-	TRBV20-1	TRBJ2-2	TRBD1
TGTGCCAGCCGAGGGACTAGCGCGACCTACGAGCAGTACTTC	CASRGTSATYEQYF	-	TRBV12-3/TRBV12-4	TRBJ2-7	TRBD2
TGTGCCACCAGTGATTGGACAGGGGGTACGCAGTATTTT	CATSDWTGGTQYF	few	TRBV24-1	TRBJ2-3	TRBD1
TGTGCCACCAGTGATGGGGGAATCTCTGGGGCCAACGTCCTGACTTTC	CATSDGGISGANVLTF	many	TRBV24-1	TRBJ2-6	-
TGTGCCGCCGGAGTACTAGCGGGGGGGCCCGAGCTGTTTTTT	CAAGVLAGGPELFF	few	TRBV15	TRBJ2-2	TRBD2
TGTGCCAGCAGTTTACCCAGGGCCTCCTATAATTCACCCCTCCACTTT	CASSLPRASYNSPLHF	-	TRBV12-3/TRBV12-4	TRBJ1-6	-
TGCAGTGCTAGAGATTCGGTAAGAGGGAACTTTGTGGAAGAGAAGAATTCACCCCTCCACTTT	CSARDSVRGNFVEEKNSPLHF	-	TRBV20-1	TRBJ1-6	-
TGCAGTGCTGCCACTCCGGGACTCCCCACAGATACGCAGTATTTT	CSAATPGLPTDTQYF	-	TRBV20-1	TRBJ2-3	-
TGTGCCAGCAGCTTAGCGGGGAGGCTAGGGGATACGCAGTATTTT	CASSLAGRLGDTQYF	-	TRBV11-2	TRBJ2-3	-
TGTGCCAGCAGAGGGGTTGGGTACGAGCAGTACTTC	CASRGVGYEQYF	-	TRBV25-1	TRBJ2-7	-
TGTGCCAGCAGTGCCAGGGGAGACACCGGGGAGCTGTTTTTT	CASSARGDTGELFF	many	TRBV6-4	TRBJ2-2	-
TGTGCCAGCAAAACCTTTGGGACAGGGGGTTTGGACACTGAAGCTTTCTTT	CASKTFGTGGLDTEAFF	-	TRBV27	TRBJ1-1	TRBD1
TGCAGCGTTGTAGTTAGCGGCGGAGAGACCCAGTACTTC	CSVVVSGGETQYF	-	TRBV29-1	TRBJ2-5	-
TGCGCCAGCAGCGCTCCGGGACAGCATAATGAAAAACTGTTTTTT	CASSAPGQHNEKLFF	-	TRBV5-1	TRBJ1-4	TRBD1
TGTGCCAGCAGTCCCCTAGCGGGAGTAGACACCGGGGAGCTGTTTTTT	CASSPLAGVDTGELFF	many	TRBV12-3/TRBV12-4	TRBJ2-2	TRBD2
TGCGCCAGCAGCTTGGTGGCGGCTACTAGCACAGATACGCAGTATTTT	CASSLVAATSTDTQYF	many	TRBV5-1	TRBJ2-3	-
TGTGCCAGCAGTTTCACTTGGACTAGTAATACCTACGAGCAGTACTTC	CASSFTWTSNTYEQYF	few	TRBV28	TRBJ2-7	TRBD2
TGTGCCACCAGCGGCGGTGGGGTAGCGGGGAGCTACAATGAGCAGTTCTTC	CATSGGGVAGSYNEQFF	few	TRBV15	TRBJ2-1	TRBD2
TGTGCCACCAGCAGAGACCGCGGGGATGAAAAACTGTTTTTT	CATSRDRGDEKLFF	-	TRBV15	TRBJ1-4	-
TGTGCCAGCAGCACTAGCGCAAATGAGCAGTTCTTC	CASSTSANEQFF	-	TRBV7-9	TRBJ2-1	TRBD2
TGTGCCAGCAGTTTACACGGGGGCGGCTCCTACGAGCAGTACTTC	CASSLHGGGSYEQYF	-	TRBV12-3/TRBV12-4	TRBJ2-7	-
TGTGCCAGCAGTTTAGCGGGGACAGGCGGCGAGCAGTACTTC	CASSLAGTGGEQYF	-	TRBV12-3/TRBV12-4	TRBJ2-7	TRBD1
TGCAGCGTCGGGACCGCTGATCAGCCCCAGCATTTT	CSVGTADQPQHF	few	TRBV29-1	TRBJ1-5	-
TGCAGTGCTCCGACCCCCTCTTCCTACGAGCAGTACTTC	CSAPTPSSYEQYF	many	TRBV20-1	TRBJ2-7	-
TGTGCCAGCAGTTTAGGCGGGGGGTCCTACAATGAGCAGTTCTTC	CASSLGGGSYNEQFF	once	TRBV12-3/TRBV12-4	TRBJ2-1	TRBD2
TGCAGTGCTAGAGATAGTCGGCCCTACGAGCAGTACTTC	CSARDSRPYEQYF	-	TRBV20-1	TRBJ2-7	-
TGTGCCAGCAGTTTATTTTGGGGGTCCACAGATACGCAGTATTTT	CASSLFWGSTDTQYF	-	TRBV27	TRBJ2-3	-
TGCGCCAGCAGCCAAGAGGCCTGGGGGGATGAGCAGTTCTTC	CASSQEAWGDEQFF	few	TRBV4-1	TRBJ2-1	-
TGTGCCAGCAGCCAAGGACAGCAATACGAGCAGTACTTC	CASSQGQQYEQYF	few	TRBV5-8	TRBJ2-7	-
TGTGCCAGCGGATGGGACAGGGAATCTGGCTACACCTTC	CASGWDRESGYTF	-	TRBV2	TRBJ1-2	TRBD1
TGTGCCAGCAGCTTGGCCGGAGGGGGGAGGAACACCGGGGAGCTGTTTTTT	CASSLAGGGRNTGELFF	many	TRBV5-4	TRBJ2-2	-
TGCAGTGCTATTGGGGCGGTTGGGAAGGCTCAGCCCCAGCATTTT	CSAIGAVGKAQPQHF	few	TRBV20-1	TRBJ1-5	-
TGTGCCAGCAGGTTTCGGATGAACACTGAAGCTTTCTTT	CASRFRMNTEAFF	-	TRBV25-1	TRBJ1-1	-
TGTGCCAGCAGAAAAGAGGGGGAGGCCATAACCTACGAGCAGTACTTC	CASRKEGEAITYEQYF	few	TRBV12-3/TRBV12-4	TRBJ2-7	-
TGTGCCAGCAGCCGGACGACTAGCGGGTGGAACACCGGGGAGCTGTTTTTT	CASSRTTSGWNTGELFF	-	TRBV16	TRBJ2-2	TRBD2
TGTGCCAGCAGCCGGGGGACCGGGGCGGGGGACACTGAAGCTTTCTTT	CASSRGTGAGDTEAFF	-	TRBV3-1	TRBJ1-1	-
TGTGCCAGCAGTTGGTCTTACAGGGACACTGAAGCTTTCTTT	CASSWSYRDTEAFF	few	TRBV12-3/TRBV12-4	TRBJ1-1	-
TGTGCCAGCAGTTTAGAGATTAGCGGGGGGGCCTGGACCCAGTACTTC	CASSLEISGGAWTQYF	once	TRBV12-3/TRBV12-4	TRBJ2-5	TRBD2
TGTGCCAGCGGGACAAATAATTCACCCCTCCACTTT	CASGTNNSPLHF	few	TRBV11-3	TRBJ1-6	-
TGTGCCAGCAGTTCCCCGCTACCAGGCTACACCTTC	CASSSPLPGYTF	-	TRBV27	TRBJ1-2	-
TGTGCCAGCAGCTCCCCTGGGGGGAAAGGAAAACTGTTTTTT	CASSSPGGKGKLFF	-	TRBV13	TRBJ1-4	-
TGTGCCAGCAGCTTAGAAGGGGGAGAACAGCCCCAGCATTTT	CASSLEGGEQPQHF	few	TRBV7-9	TRBJ1-5	-
TGTGCCAGCAGGAGGACAGGCCTCAATTCACCCCTCCACTTT	CASRRTGLNSPLHF	few	TRBV27	TRBJ1-6	TRBD1
TGTGCCACCAGCAGAGTCGGTACAGGAAACACCATATATTTT	CATSRVGTGNTIYF	few	TRBV15	TRBJ1-3	-